The 26 T cell receptor beta chains below come from one sample, sequenced in a study of vaccination and CD4 T cells after COVID-19. Their recognized antigens are unknown. Treatment given: approximately 10-day PBMC culture with coronavirus spike peptide pools or control peptides (ViraFEST assay). Sequenced with the Oncomine TCR Beta short-read assay was DNA taken from cultured CD4+ T cells. One entry per CDR3 protein, called by TCRdb with MiXCR from the PCR reads. The table has about 13,000 distinct CDR3 sequences, roughly 73% seen once. Material: CD4+ T cells from blood, cultured in vitro. These receptors all come from a human donor who had recovered from COVID-19.

V usage is TRBV20-1 and J usage is TRBJ2-1; 10 bases are a match to TRBD2. CDR1 is DFQATT, CDR2 SNEGSKA, per germline (reference sequence). After removal of 3 bases from V and 6 bases from J, the junction contained 5 bases not matched to a gene. The CDR3 has 14 residues. The DNA for the CDR3 is TGCAGTGCTAGTGTGCCTAGCGGGAGCAATGAGCAGTTCTTC. The encoded protein is CSASVPSGSNEQFF.

The chain is built from TRBV6-1 and TRBJ1-2, with TRBD1 as a possible D gene (6 bases). Trimming took off 8 bases at V and 2 bases at J, with 12 bases between the two ends. Germline assignment: CDR1 MNHNS and CDR2 SASEGT. The CDR3 is 13 amino acids. CDR3 in amino acids: CASARQVNYGYTF. The CDR3 DNA is TGTGCCAGCGCCCGACAGGTGAACTATGGCTACACCTTC.

This clonotype was detected a few times. The chain links TRBV20-1 to TRBJ1-3, with a tentative D call TRBD1 (6 bases). Between the trimmed V and J ends, which lost 2 bases and 0 bases, there was a span of 11 bases. CDR1 DFQATT and CDR2 SNEGSKA come from the germline V gene (reference sequence). The CDR3 consists of 15 residues. The CDR3 is CSARSGAVSGNTIYF. DNA for the CDR3: TGCAGTGCTAGATCAGGGGCAGTCTCTGGAAACACCATATATTTT.

The CDR3 bases are TGCAGTGCCACTGGGGCGGCCCCCTCGTTTGGCTACACCTTC. It specifies CSATGAAPSFGYTF. The chain couples TRBV20-1 to TRBJ1-2; D possibly corresponds to TRBD1 (5 bases). Germline-derived CDR1 and CDR2 are DFQATT and SNEGSKA (reference sequence). The CDR3 covers 14 residues. The V end lost 6 bases, the J end lost 7 bases, and 21 bases lay between the germline ends.

The chain has TRBV4-1 and TRBJ1-4; possible D gene TRBD1, 5 bases. The V end lost 3 bases, the J end lost 4 bases, and 9 bases lay between the germline ends. The CDR3 is made up of 14 amino acids. The germline V gene encodes CDR1 MGHRA and CDR2 YSYEKL. The chain's CDR3 is CASSQGPSNEKLFF. The CDR3 bases are TGCGCCAGCAGCCAGGGACCGAGTAATGAAAAACTGTTTTTT.

The chain recombines TRBV11-2 with TRBJ2-7, with 8 bases that match TRBD2. Germline CDR1 SGHAT, CDR2 FQNNGV. This CDR3 is built from 13 residues. Germline trimming cut 10 bases from V and 5 bases from J; bases unmatched to any gene: 10. CDR3 sequence (DNA): TGTGCCATCACTTTAGCGGGGAGAGACGAGCAGTACTTC. Translating it yields CAITLAGRDEQYF.

The chain recombines TRBV6-5 with TRBJ1-5; the D is unclear. The CDR3 is 14 residues long. V lost 0 bases and J lost 7, with 10 bases in between. Germline CDR1 MNHEY, CDR2 SVGAGI. This CDR3 reads CASSYSNFGQPQHF. The CDR3 DNA is TGTGCCAGCAGTTACTCGAATTTCGGACAGCCCCAGCATTTT.

The chain carries TRBV7-2 and TRBJ1-5, with D possibly matching TRBD1 (5 bases). Germline V gene sequence: CDR1 SGHTA, CDR2 FQGNSA. V gave up 4 bases and J gave up 2 bases, with 15 bases separating them. This CDR3 contains 16 residues. CDR3 coding DNA: TGTGCCAGCAGCTACCGGGCAGGGTCCGGCAATCAGCCCCAGCATTTT. This codes for CASSYRAGSGNQPQHF.

This chain joins TRBV6-1 and TRBJ1-5, with a possible D match to TRBD1 (5 bases). Deletions cut 7 bases from V and 0 bases from J, with 13 bases between. The CDR3 loop spans 15 amino acids. CDR1 is MNHNS and CDR2 is SASEGT in the germline V gene. The CDR3 protein is CASTPDRNSNQPQHF. In DNA form, the CDR3 reads TGTGCCAGCACCCCCGACAGAAATAGCAATCAGCCCCAGCATTTT.

The chain employs TRBV30 and TRBJ2-1; D ambiguous. This CDR3 region has 11 residues. V was cut by 1 base and J by 6 bases, with 4 bases left in between. Germline CDR1 reads GTSNPN; CDR2 reads SVGIG (reference sequence). The CDR3 spells CAWSALNEQFF. DNA of the CDR3: TGTGCCTGGAGTGCTCTCAATGAGCAGTTCTTC.

The CDR3 is CASSLVGPGTGGSPLHF. CDR3 in DNA: TGTGCCAGCAGCTTAGTCGGCCCCGGGACAGGGGGTTCACCCCTCCACTTT. This chain joins TRBV7-2 and TRBJ1-6, with 11 bases matching TRBD1. The V segment lost 1 base and the J segment 9 bases; nucleotides outside the gene matches: 8. The germline gives CDR1 SGHTA, CDR2 FQGNSA. The CDR3 sequence is 17 residues long.

The chain employs TRBV7-6 and TRBJ2-3; no reliable D call. Germline-derived CDR1 and CDR2 are SGHVS and FNYEAQ. The CDR3 has 15 amino acids. Trimming cost V 1 base and J 0 bases, with 8 bases left between them. In DNA form, the CDR3 reads TGTGCCAGCAGCTTAGACGAAGTTAGCACAGATACGCAGTATTTT. It translates to CASSLDEVSTDTQYF.

V gene TRBV20-1 combines with J gene TRBJ1-5, with D perhaps matching TRBD1 (5 bases). The V and J ends lost 6 bases and 5 bases respectively, with 14 bases between them. Germline-derived CDR1 and CDR2 are DFQATT and SNEGSKA (reference sequence). This CDR3 region has 13 residues. CDR3 nucleotide sequence: TGCAGTGCCGGCGCGAGGGGCTATCAGCCCCAGCATTTT. Translation: CSAGARGYQPQHF.

This chain connects TRBV20-1 to TRBJ1-1; no clear D gene. Trimming removed 7 bases at V and 0 bases at J, with 15 bases between. In germline, CDR1 is DFQATT, CDR2 SNEGSKA (reference sequence). The CDR3 spans 14 residues. CDR3 nucleotide sequence: TGCAGTGTCCCTAAAAGTGGAATGAACACTGAAGCTTTCTTT. Translated: CSVPKSGMNTEAFF.

This rearrangement joins TRBV19 to TRBJ1-4; weak D call: TRBD1 (5 bases). The CDR3 consists of 16 residues. The V end lost 4 bases, the J end lost 11 bases, and 23 bases lay between the germline ends. Germline values: CDR1 LNHDA, CDR2 SQIVND (reference sequence). The CDR3 nucleotides are TGTGCCAGTAGTAGTCCGGGCGGAGGGGACCGGGCCAAACTGTTTTTT. Translated: CASSSPGGGDRAKLFF.

The chain couples TRBV7-9 to TRBJ1-1; TRBD1 agrees at 7 bases. The CDR3 runs 15 residues. Germline V CDR1 and CDR2: SEHNR, FQNEAQ (reference sequence). The V and J ends lost 3 bases and 0 bases, in that order; junction bases with no gene match: 4. Here the CDR3 reads CASSFGDRLNTEAFF. For the CDR3, the DNA is TGTGCCAGCAGCTTCGGGGACAGATTGAACACTGAAGCTTTCTTT.

The rearrangement links TRBV19 to TRBJ1-6; possible D gene TRBD1, 5 bases. The CDR3 contains 16 residues. Germline CDR1 reads LNHDA; CDR2 reads SQIVND (reference sequence). V lost 6 bases to trimming and J lost 6 bases, with 18 bases between them. The CDR3 DNA sequence: TGTGCCAGTAGCCCCTTACGGGGGATTAGTAATTCACCCCTCCACTTT. Its translation: CASSPLRGISNSPLHF.

The chain is built from TRBV20-1 and TRBJ1-3, with a possible D match to TRBD1 (5 bases). Germline CDR1 and CDR2: DFQATT and SNEGSKA (reference sequence). The germline V and J ends were trimmed by 2 bases and 4 bases, with 9 bases remaining between them. The CDR3 spans 13 residues. The CDR3 region is CSARLDIGNTIYF. The CDR3 nucleotides are TGCAGTGCTAGATTGGACATCGGAAACACCATATATTTT.

This clonotype was observed once. The V call is TRBV19, the J call TRBJ1-1; D ambiguous. This CDR3 is 12 amino acids long. CDR1 and CDR2 from the germline V gene are LNHDA and SQIVND (reference sequence). V was shortened by 3 bases and J by 1 base, with 3 bases between the two germline ends. The DNA of the CDR3 is TGTGCCAGTAGTATGTGGAACACTGAAGCTTTCTTT. Encoded protein: CASSMWNTEAFF.

This chain connects TRBV2 to TRBJ1-6; D remains ambiguous. The V gene lost 4 bases and the J gene lost 7 bases, with 5 bases spanning the gap. Germline V CDR1 and CDR2: SNHLY, FYNNEI. This CDR3 comprises 12 residues. Here the CDR3 reads CASSVKNSPLHF. CDR3 in DNA: TGTGCCAGCAGTGTCAAGAATTCACCCCTCCACTTT.

The chain uses TRBV28 and TRBJ2-3; unclear D gene. Per the germline V gene, CDR1 is MDHEN and CDR2 is SYDVKM. The CDR3 totals 13 residues. Trimming cost V 6 bases and J 3 bases, with 10 bases left between them. For the CDR3, the DNA is TGTGCCAGCAGACCGACTGGGACAGATACGCAGTATTTT. The encoded protein is CASRPTGTDTQYF.

This clonotype came up once. The chain couples TRBV2 to TRBJ1-1; no reliable D call. From germline, CDR1 is SNHLY and CDR2 FYNNEI. The V and J ends lost 3 bases and 7 bases respectively, with 12 bases between them. The CDR3 extends over 13 amino acids. For the CDR3, the DNA is TGTGCCAGCAGTGACGATGGGGTCGGTGAAGCTTTCTTT. As protein: CASSDDGVGEAFF.

This chain joins TRBV2 and TRBJ1-5; a weak D match, TRBD1 (5 bases). The CDR3 length is 16 residues. Deletions cut 4 bases from V and 0 bases from J, with 13 bases between. The germline V gene has CDR1 SNHLY and CDR2 FYNNEI. The CDR3 here is CASSVLGDFSNQPQHF. The CDR3 DNA is TGTGCCAGCAGTGTTCTCGGGGACTTTAGCAATCAGCCCCAGCATTTT. Drawing the rest from reference TRBV2 and TRBJ1-5, the complete variable domain is EPEVTQTPSHQVTQMGQEVILRCVPISNHLYFYWYRQILGQKVEFLVSFYNNEISEKSEIFDDQFSVERPDGSNFTLKIRSTKLEDSAMYFCASSVLGDFSNQPQHFGDGTRLSIL.

The rearrangement links TRBV7-9 to TRBJ2-3; D not certain. Trimming pared 5 bases from V and 4 bases from J, leaving 19 bases between. This CDR3 has 16 amino acids. Per the germline V gene, CDR1 is SEHNR and CDR2 is FQNEAQ (reference sequence). CDR3 sequence reads: CASSPAGRERADTQYF. CDR3 in DNA: TGTGCCAGCAGCCCAGCTGGGCGAGAACGGGCAGATACGCAGTATTTT. Looking up the rest from reference TRBV7-9 and TRBJ2-3 gives the full variable domain: DTGVSQNPRHKITKRGQNVTFRCDPISEHNRLYWYRQTLGQGPEFLTYFQNEAQLEKSRLLSDRFSAERPKGSFSTLEIQRTEQGDSAMYLCASSPAGRERADTQYFGPGTRLTVL.

The count of this clonotype is one. The gene calls are TRBV24-1 and TRBJ2-1, with TRBD2 matching over 9 bases. The germline V gene has CDR1 KGHDR and CDR2 SFDVKD. The CDR3 runs to 13 residues. V gave up 4 bases and J gave up 13 bases; unmatched junction bases: 7. CDR3 sequence: CATSEAGTSLQFF. The DNA for the CDR3 is TGTGCCACCAGTGAAGCCGGGACTAGCTTACAGTTCTTC.

CDR3 in amino acids: CSASRDGRPGETQYF. CDR3 nucleotides: TGCAGTGCTAGCCGGGATGGGCGCCCCGGAGAGACCCAGTACTTC. The V call is TRBV20-1, the J call TRBJ2-5; tentative D call: TRBD2 (5 bases). The germline gives CDR1 DFQATT, CDR2 SNEGSKA (reference sequence). V was cut by 3 bases and J by 4 bases, with 18 bases left in between. The CDR3 spans 15 residues.